This TCR beta chain was obtained from a study of cytomegalovirus exposure and HLA in healthy donors (dated by TCRdb to about 2017). With regard to the full study: An earlier analysis of approximately 640 of the donors reported approximately 290 Gb of sequence data and some 120 million unique TCR beta sequences from roughly 180 million T cells. Typing coverage varied by locus: roughly 620-640 donors for A, B, C, DRB1 and DQB1; more than 500 for DQA1; 606 for DPA1; around 490 for DPB1. The study aimed to test whether cataloging public T cell receptors could reveal signatures of past pathogen exposure. To predict cytomegalovirus infection status, the study brought together high-throughput TCR immunosequencing, statistical association of individual TCRs with disease status, and machine learning. In the later analysis, no new phenotypic data were used to find candidate immune exposures; instead, reliance was placed on TCR beta sequences and their occurrence across donors. A later analysis re-analyzed previously published TCR beta repertoires from 650 to 800 donors and added high-resolution HLA genotyping to study TCR occurrence patterns. The study used immunosequencing to profile the T cell repertoires of approximately 630 subjects and linked those repertoires to cytomegalovirus serostatus. About 300 gigabases of sequencing data and approximately 84 million unique TCR sequences were included in an early release covering 550 to 650 HLA-typed donors. Every repertoire in the discovery cohort had been generated on one and the same sequencing platform. Across some 400 genotyped donors of the cohort, an average of 235,054 unique TCR beta nucleotide sequences per donor were sequenced, and 15% to 20% of those sequences were non-productive. Alongside the repertoire data, information on donor age, sex, ethnicity and CMV serostatus was compiled. The genetic ancestry cluster associated with self-reported Caucasian donors included about four fifths of the roughly 400 genotyped donors. A later genetic analysis took genome-wide SNP genotypes for about 55% of the roughly 700 donors and used that subset as a discovery cohort. Besides the first cohort of 500 to 700 subjects, a separate validation cohort made up of 120 or so different subjects was used. In an earlier analysis of more than 550 of the donors, high-throughput TCR beta sequencing was used to judge whether each TCR beta V gene segment behaved as functional or pseudogenic. Because of strong linkage in the cohort, four or five DR-DQ haplotypes were treated as single units for association and clustering. Both class I and class II loci were covered by HLA typing, at four-digit resolution. What the study reported, not specific to this receptor: The study gave a list of about 160 TCR beta chains associated with cytomegalovirus. About 15 rarely observed V segments, including chromosome 9 orphons, were excluded from the earlier analysis of several hundred of the donors because counts were too low. Because HLA typing was unavailable for some donors at each locus, only the typed subset was used in association tests. A further reported finding was that TCR beta sequences accurately predicted the HLA-A and HLA-B alleles for most subjects in the first cohort. A later genetic analysis associated a missense DCLRE1C variant with V-gene and J-gene trimming of TCR beta chains, and an independent cohort replicated the association. The authors suggested that the approach could potentially be extended to other disease states and immunological phenotypes. Most TCR sequences were observed very rarely across donors, whereas some public TCRs were present in many individuals. Cytomegalovirus status was reported to be diagnosed by the classifier with high specificity and sensitivity in both the original and validation cohorts. A few of the identified cytomegalovirus-associated TCR beta chains were confirmed in vitro to be specific for cytomegalovirus antigens. CMV serostatus was the only immune exposure information available for the cohort. In a later genetic analysis, fewer N-insertions in productive TCRs were reported among donors in an Asian-associated ancestry cluster than the approximately 670-donor mean. In a later analysis, most CMV-associated TCR beta chains were found to appear HLA-restricted, with HLA associations seemingly driven largely by CMV exposure. A cluster of highly shared sequence variants was judged likely to represent a technical artifact of the sequencing pipeline. Linkage disequilibrium might explain the correlated functional status among segregating V segments, but an unknown experimental factor could not be excluded. In a later analysis, HLA-associated TCR beta chains were found to be more clonally expanded and to have lower generation probabilities than equally common non-associated chains. In an earlier analysis of a few hundred of the donors, most TCR beta V segments were observed in productive rearrangements about 87% or about 30% of the time, broadly matching IMGT annotations. Assigning TCR associations to individual alleles was difficult when HLA alleles, especially DR and DQ, strongly co-occurred. Roughly uniform sequencing depth across donors was assumed in presence/absence analyses, although this assumption may not hold. In a later analysis, TCR association rates were found to vary across HLA loci, with the most associated TCRs seen for DRB1 alleles and the fewest for HLA-C alleles. In a later analysis, 15,000 to 20,000 TCR beta sequences were associated with specific HLA alleles at a false discovery rate of 0.05. According to a later analysis, parvovirus B19, influenza, CMV and Epstein-Barr virus appeared linked to several top co-occurrence clusters. This cohort had only TCR beta chains sequenced, and the lack of alpha or paired-chain data limited which features could be detected. The 87-base-pair reads could not distinguish some IMGT-functional V segments, including TRBV6-2 and TRBV6-3, so those segments were excluded.

As for this clone: There is no known antigen for this receptor. Base quality data are lacking; no much larger clone is found one base away.

Library preparation was by the immunoSEQ multiplex PCR assay. For the multiplex PCR, a mixture combining 60 forward primers for TCR Vbeta segments and 13 reverse primers for TCR Jbeta segments was used. Amplification of the CDR3 region of rearranged TCR beta genes was performed with a multiplex PCR assay on genomic DNA. The Illumina HiSeq System was used to sequence the amplified TCR beta libraries as 87-base-pair reads. The authors' pipeline ran thus. In a later analysis, roughly 80 million unique TCR beta chains were counted across the roughly 700 repertoires, and about 10 million of these chains were shared by at least two donors. Raw reads were error-corrected and collapsed into unique sequences with a nearest-neighbor algorithm that merged closely related sequences to remove PCR and sequencing errors. CDR3 sequences were aligned to IMGT reference sequences to assign V, D and J gene segments. For a sequence to be retained, at least a six-nucleotide match to both a V gene segment and a J gene segment was required. A rearrangement counted as productive if the CDR3 had no stop codons and remained in frame with V and J, and every other rearrangement counted as non-productive. CDR3 was defined by IMGT convention, running from the second conserved V-encoded cysteine to the conserved J-encoded phenylalanine. The earlier analysis of about 640 of the donors excluded any sequence lacking an unambiguous match to a single V gene segment. An earlier analysis of approximately 590 of the donors called V segments functional above 56.7% productive rearrangements and segregating when the between-donor standard deviation exceeded 5%. A statistical classification framework was built for diagnosing cytomegalovirus status from the catalog of TCR beta chain sequences. A later analysis assigned V and J genes by comparing TCR nucleotide sequences with IMGT/GENE-DB human TR gene sequences. A later analysis assigned CDR3 sequences and most-parsimonious VDJ recombination scenarios with the TCRdist pipeline. In a later analysis, every TCR beta chain was defined by the combination of its CDR3 amino acid sequence and its V-gene family, and reads without a unique V-gene family were dropped. In a later analysis, 500 to 700 highly shared, low-generation-probability nucleotide sequences were removed to address suspected cross-contamination and a sequencing artifact. For each public chain, a later analysis derived a clonal expansion index from normalized ranks of inferred template counts within each repertoire. Generation probabilities in a later analysis came from a VDJ recombination model fitted to out-of-frame rearrangements, and those results were checked against IGoR. In a later analysis, hypergeometric tests were used to score TCR-TCR, TCR-HLA and TCR-CMV co-occurrence, with a repertoire-size bias correction applied to TCR pairs. False discovery rates were estimated in a later analysis by permuting HLA or CMV assignments 20 times. In a later analysis, co-occurring TCRs were grouped using DBSCAN, and TCRdist sequence similarity was added for clustering within HLA-allele-positive subsets. Repertoires with fewer than 30,000 or more than 120,000 public chains, plus five repertoires with anomalous nucleotide sharing, were excluded from co-occurrence clustering. TCRdb carries this immuneACCESS record with in-frame sequences only. Its versions omit some clonotypes, under half of them owing to an unresolved V gene in the studies checked, with the rest unexplained. The V and J calls and the clone size are those of that table, but D and trimming were determined from the DNA. The sample contains 150,000 to 200,000 clones, 65% to 80% of them found a single time. The ten largest make up around 3% of the sample.

Here V drops 10 bases and J drops 5 bases, and the junction holds 8 bases not matched to any gene. For CDR1 and CDR2, the germline V gene lists SNHLY and FYNNEI. The CDR3 runs 13 amino acids, cysteine and phenylalanine included. Only CDR3 DNA is held: 39 bases, read in frame from base 1. The cohort consisted of 600 to 750 healthy bone marrow donors. All cohort members were sampled while nominally healthy, although unrecorded immune exposures were likely present. The donor was CMV seropositive and was included in the group of some 290 seropositive cohort members. Each donor provided a peripheral blood sample, and peripheral blood mononuclear cells were used for TCR beta sequencing. Genomic DNA extraction from the blood cell samples was performed with the Qiagen DNeasy Blood Extraction Kit.

The TCR sequence derives from a woman between 35 and 50 years old in good health and CMV-seropositive. Sequenced sample: PBMCs. The chain was built from TRBV2 and TRBJ2-5, and TRBD1 aligns with 9 junction nucleotides. The DNA sequence reads TGTGCCATCTTACAGGGGGCTGGTGAGACCCAGTACTTC. Translation gives CAILQGAGETQYF.